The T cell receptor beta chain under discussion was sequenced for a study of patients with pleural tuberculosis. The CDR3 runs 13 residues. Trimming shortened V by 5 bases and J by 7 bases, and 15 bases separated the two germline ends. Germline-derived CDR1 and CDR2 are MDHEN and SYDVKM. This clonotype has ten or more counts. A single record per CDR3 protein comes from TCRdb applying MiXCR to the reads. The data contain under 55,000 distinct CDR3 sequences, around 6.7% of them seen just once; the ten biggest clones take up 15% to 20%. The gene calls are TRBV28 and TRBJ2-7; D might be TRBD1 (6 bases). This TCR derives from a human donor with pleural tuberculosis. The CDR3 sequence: CASSPPRGLEQYF. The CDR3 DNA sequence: TGTGCCAGCAGTCCCCCTAGGGGGTTAGAGCAGTACTTC.